These T cell receptor beta chains were read from a single sample in a study of blood T cell repertoires in COVID-19. Libraries were prepared by immunoSEQ multiplex PCR; TCRdb keeps only in-frame clonotypes and omits some of them. The sample comprises more than 65,000 clones, 79% of which are singletons, and roughly 9.8% rests with the top ten. The sequenced material came from peripheral blood. Every receptor here comes from a woman in her fifties or sixties with acute or convalescent COVID-19. The CDR3 runs from the conserved cysteine through the conserved F or W. A D gene is named only where the DNA matches it firmly. Only part of the rows carry a size: once, few, many, or a class if the clone is expanded.

j_gene,abundance,v_gene,d_gene,CDR3aa,CDR3nt
TRBJ2-7,.,TRBV6-1,.,CASSELSSRFSYEQYF,TGTGCCAGCAGTGAACTCTCTTCGCGTTTCTCCTACGAGCAGTACTTC
TRBJ2-2,.,TRBV2,.,CASSESPGGRAGELFF,TGTGCCAGCAGTGAATCTCCCGGGGGGCGCGCCGGGGAGCTGTTTTTT
TRBJ2-1,.,TRBV12-3/TRBV12-4,.,CASSPPSYNEQFF,TGTGCCAGCAGCCCCCCCTCGTACAATGAGCAGTTCTTC
TRBJ2-1,.,TRBV28,.,CASCSIHNEQFF,TGTGCCAGCTGTAGTATCCACAATGAGCAGTTCTTC
TRBJ2-1,.,TRBV5-5,.,CASSFDVGLLDEQFF,TGTGCCAGCAGCTTTGACGTAGGACTCCTCGATGAGCAGTTCTTC
TRBJ2-1,.,TRBV6-4,.,CASSDSSNEQFF,TGTGCCAGCAGTGACTCGAGCAATGAGCAGTTCTTC
TRBJ1-3,.,TRBV10-2,TRBD1,CASSEFSGTARTSGNTIYF,TGCGCCAGCAGCGAGTTTTCCGGGACAGCTAGAACCTCTGGAAACACCATATATTTT
TRBJ2-1,.,TRBV5-1,TRBD2,CASSTVSSGGARYNEQFF,TGCGCCAGCAGCACGGTCTCAAGCGGGGGGGCCAGGTACAATGAGCAGTTCTTC
TRBJ1-2,.,TRBV6-5,.,CASRPTVVNYGYTF,TGTGCCAGCAGGCCTACCGTCGTAAACTATGGCTACACCTTC
TRBJ2-6,.,TRBV6-2/TRBV6-3,.,CASSPPGVSSGANVLTF,TGTGCCAGCAGTCCCCCCGGGGTAAGCTCTGGGGCCAACGTCCTGACTTTC
TRBJ1-2,.,TRBV29-1,TRBD1,CSVEPRGFNYGYTF,TGCAGCGTTGAACCCAGGGGGTTTAACTATGGCTACACCTTC
TRBJ1-2,few,TRBV9,TRBD1,CASSEGTGGYSTDGYTF,TGTGCCAGCAGCGAGGGGACAGGGGGCTATTCGACGGATGGCTACACCTTC
TRBJ2-1,.,TRBV7-2,TRBD1,CASSLGPDRGSFF,TGTGCCAGCAGCTTAGGGCCCGACAGGGGGTCGTTCTTC
TRBJ1-2,.,TRBV28,.,CASSYSDSYGYTF,TGTGCCAGCAGCTACTCAGACAGCTATGGCTACACCTTC
TRBJ2-3,.,TRBV3-1/TRBV3-2,.,CASSQGPGGGTDTQYF,TGTGCCAGCAGCCAGGGTCCTGGCGGGGGCACAGATACGCAGTATTTT
TRBJ1-3,.,TRBV5-4,TRBD1,CASSRGQGSTIYF,TGTGCCAGCAGCCGTGGACAGGGGAGCACCATATATTTT
TRBJ1-4,.,TRBV7-9,TRBD1,CASSPGGIPNEKLFF,TGTGCCAGCAGCCCAGGGGGCATCCCTAATGAAAAACTGTTTTTT
TRBJ2-5,large,TRBV7-2,TRBD2,CASSPGTSGQETQYF,TGTGCCAGCAGCCCCGGGACTAGCGGACAAGAGACCCAGTACTTC
TRBJ1-1,.,TRBV19,.,CASSKSGGVAEAFF,TGTGCCAGTAGTAAGTCGGGGGGCGTCGCTGAAGCTTTCTTT
TRBJ1-5,.,TRBV6-6,.,CASSYSGGNSNQPQHF,TGTGCCAGCAGTTACTCGGGGGGGAATAGCAATCAGCCCCAGCATTTT
TRBJ1-1,.,TRBV3-1/TRBV3-2,.,CASSQEREAFF,TGTGCCAGCAGCCAAGAACGGGAAGCTTTCTTT
TRBJ1-1,.,TRBV7-2,.,CASSSQGNTEAFF,TGTGCCAGCAGCTCTCAGGGTAACACTGAAGCTTTCTTT
TRBJ1-1,.,TRBV27,.,CASSLYRAGKAEAFF,TGTGCCAGCAGTTTATACAGGGCAGGGAAGGCTGAAGCTTTCTTT
TRBJ1-5,.,TRBV6-1,.,CASSDGDSNQPQHF,TGTGCCAGCAGTGACGGGGATAGCAATCAGCCCCAGCATTTT
TRBJ2-7,.,TRBV3-1/TRBV3-2,TRBD2,CASSQQAGGNEQYF,TGTGCCAGCAGCCAGCAAGCGGGAGGCAACGAGCAGTACTTC
TRBJ1-2,.,TRBV5-4,TRBD1,CASRGGQGKDGYTF,TGTGCCTCGCGGGGGGGACAGGGGAAGGATGGCTACACCTTC
TRBJ1-1,few,TRBV19,.,CASSIRRGGSLTEAFF,TGTGCCAGTAGTATAAGGCGCGGGGGGAGTCTCACTGAAGCTTTCTTT
TRBJ2-1,.,TRBV27,.,CASSSQTSTTLYNEQFF,TGTGCCAGCAGCAGCCAAACTAGCACCACGCTTTACAATGAGCAGTTCTTC
TRBJ1-2,.,TRBV18,.,CASSPSRQDYGYTF,TGTGCCAGCTCACCGAGCAGGCAGGACTATGGCTACACCTTC
TRBJ2-5,.,TRBV28,.,CASSSPAGIKTQYF,TGTGCCAGCAGTTCCCCGGCAGGGATAAAGACCCAGTACTTC
TRBJ1-6,.,TRBV6-1,.,CASSDLSTRNSPLHF,TGTGCCAGCAGTGATTTGTCGACCAGGAATTCACCCCTCCACTTT
TRBJ2-5,.,TRBV30,.,CAWSGSDKETQYF,TGTGCCTGGAGTGGTAGTGATAAAGAGACCCAGTACTTC
TRBJ2-1,.,TRBV29-1,TRBD2,CSVVPPAGGPYEQFF,TGCAGCGTTGTACCCCCCGCGGGGGGGCCTTACGAGCAGTTCTTC
TRBJ2-1,.,TRBV7-2,TRBD1,CASSLVGGFYNEQFF,TGTGCCAGCAGCTTAGTAGGGGGCTTCTACAATGAGCAGTTCTTC
TRBJ2-6,.,TRBV6-6,.,CASSYPIASGANVLTF,TGTGCCAGCAGTTACCCGATAGCCTCTGGGGCCAACGTCCTGACTTTC
TRBJ1-2,.,TRBV27,.,CASSLIGVRGQGGYTF,TGTGCCAGCAGTTTAATTGGCGTCAGGGGACAAGGGGGCTACACCTTC
TRBJ1-1,.,TRBV10-3,TRBD1,CAISETGGQNTEAFF,TGTGCCATCAGTGAGACAGGGGGCCAAAACACTGAAGCTTTCTTT
TRBJ1-2,.,TRBV9,TRBD1,CASSVEGTGERDYGYTF,TGTGCCAGCAGCGTAGAGGGGACAGGGGAGAGGGACTATGGCTACACCTTC
TRBJ2-7,.,TRBV28,.,CASWGGREPYEQYF,TGTGCCAGCTGGGGGGGCAGGGAGCCCTACGAGCAGTACTTC
TRBJ1-3,.,TRBV11-2,.,CASSSFLGNTIYF,TGTGCCAGCAGCTCCTTCCTCGGAAACACCATATATTTT
TRBJ2-5,once,TRBV18,TRBD2,CASSPASGMGETQYF,TGTGCCAGCTCACCTGCTAGCGGGATGGGAGAGACCCAGTACTTC
TRBJ2-5,.,TRBV7-2,.,CASSLDRGMRETQYF,TGTGCCAGCAGCTTAGATCGAGGGATGCGGGAGACCCAGTACTTC
TRBJ1-2,.,TRBV3-1/TRBV3-2,.,CASSQFAGWALGYTF,TGTGCCAGCAGCCAATTTGCAGGGTGGGCCCTAGGCTACACCTTC
TRBJ2-1,.,TRBV5-4,.,CASSLGALGSYNEQFF,TGTGCCAGCAGCTTGGGGGCCTTGGGTTCCTACAATGAGCAGTTCTTC
TRBJ2-7,once,TRBV2,TRBD1,CASSEGGTGGYEQYF,TGTGCCAGCAGTGAAGGAGGGACAGGGGGCTACGAGCAGTACTTC
TRBJ2-1,.,TRBV3-1/TRBV3-2,TRBD2,CASSQDWGGEQFF,TGTGCCAGCAGCCAGGACTGGGGGGGTGAGCAGTTCTTC
TRBJ2-2,.,TRBV9,TRBD2,CASTGGGGANTGELFF,TGTGCCAGCACCGGTGGCGGGGGAGCGAACACCGGGGAGCTGTTTTTT
TRBJ2-1,.,TRBV5-6,.,CASSLEPYATKTYNEQFF,TGTGCCAGCAGCTTGGAGCCTTATGCGACAAAAACCTACAATGAGCAGTTCTTC
TRBJ2-1,.,TRBV19,TRBD1,CASSIGDRYNEQFF,TGTGCCAGTAGTATCGGGGACAGGTACAATGAGCAGTTCTTC
TRBJ2-5,.,TRBV2,.,CASSGNRDGETQYF,TGTGCCAGCAGTGGGAACAGGGATGGGGAGACCCAGTACTTC
TRBJ2-7,.,TRBV6-1,TRBD2,CASSEAFTSGTYEQYF,TGTGCCAGCAGTGAAGCATTTACTAGCGGCACCTACGAGCAGTACTTC